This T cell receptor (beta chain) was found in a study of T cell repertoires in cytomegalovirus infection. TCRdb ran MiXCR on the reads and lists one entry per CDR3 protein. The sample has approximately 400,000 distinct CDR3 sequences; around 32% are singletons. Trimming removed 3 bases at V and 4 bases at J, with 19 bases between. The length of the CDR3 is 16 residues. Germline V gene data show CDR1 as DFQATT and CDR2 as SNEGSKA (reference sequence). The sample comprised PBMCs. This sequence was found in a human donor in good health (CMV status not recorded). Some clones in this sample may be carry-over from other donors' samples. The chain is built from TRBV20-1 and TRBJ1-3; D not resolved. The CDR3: CSARKIGQEAGNTIYF. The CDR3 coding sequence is TGCAGTGCTAGGAAGATCGGGCAAGAAGCGGGAAACACCATATATTTT.